The 13 T cell receptor beta chains below come from one sample, sequenced in a study of blood T cell repertoires in COVID-19. Profiled with immunoSEQ multiplex PCR; TCRdb holds only in-frame clones, not every one. The data show some 140,000 clones, with almost 80% seen just once and approximately 11% held by the top ten. Sequenced material: peripheral blood. The source of these receptors is a man aged 60 to 69 who had recovered from COVID-19.

The genes are TRBV18 and TRBJ2-5; TRBD2 matches at 7 bases. Per the germline V gene, CDR1 is KGHSH and CDR2 is LQKENI. V trimming: 3 bases; J trimming: 4 bases; junction bases outside the gene matches: 8. The CDR3 has 15 amino acids. CDR3 in amino acids: CASSPNQGGRETQYF. The CDR3 nucleotides read TGTGCCAGCTCACCCAATCAGGGCGGGAGAGAGACCCAGTACTTC.

This clone was seen once. Other DNA sequences of this sample code for an identical CDR3. This chain connects TRBV19 to TRBJ1-1; weak D call: TRBD1 (6 bases). V was pared by 5 bases and J by 2 bases, with 12 bases between. The CDR3 loop spans 14 amino acids. CDR1 LNHDA and CDR2 SQIVND come from the germline V gene (reference sequence). The CDR3: CASSSGQLNTEAFF. The CDR3 DNA reads TGTGCCAGTAGTTCAGGACAGCTTAACACTGAAGCTTTCTTT.

The chain joins TRBV7-2 to TRBJ2-7, with 8 bases that match TRBD1. The junction had 9 bases not matched to a gene; V was cut back by 4 bases and J by 4 bases. From germline, CDR1 is SGHTA and CDR2 FQGNSA. This CDR3 comprises 15 residues. CDR3 residues: CASSSGQGGWYEQYF. The CDR3 bases are TGTGCCAGCAGCTCAGGACAGGGTGGTTGGTACGAGCAGTACTTC. Full variable domain (outside the CDR3, taken from reference TRBV7-2 and TRBJ2-7): GAGVSQSPSNKVTEKGKDVELRCDPISGHTALYWYRQSLGQGLEFLIYFQGNSAPDKSGLPSDRFSAERTGGSVSTLTIQRTQQEDSAVYLCASSSGQGGWYEQYFGPGTRLTVT.

The CDR3 nucleotides read TGTGCCAGCAGCCAGGCGGTGCACAATGAGCAGTTCTTC. It encodes CASSQAVHNEQFF. The rearrangement uses TRBV4-2 and TRBJ2-1; D gene ambiguous. This CDR3 has 13 amino acids. V lost 3 bases, J lost 5 bases, and 8 bases lay in between. Germline values: CDR1 LGHNA, CDR2 YNFKEQ.

V is TRBV18 and J is TRBJ1-5; D uncertain. The germline gives CDR1 KGHSH, CDR2 LQKENI. V was trimmed by 1 base and J by 5 bases, leaving 9 bases between them. This CDR3 is 14 amino acids long. CDR3 loop: CASSPLADHQPQHF. The DNA of the CDR3 is TGTGCCAGCTCACCACTAGCAGATCATCAGCCCCAGCATTTT.

The gene calls are TRBV28 and TRBJ1-4, with TRBD1 as a possible D gene (5 bases). V lost 4 bases and J lost 4, with 25 bases in between. There are 19 residues in the CDR3. CDR1 MDHEN and CDR2 SYDVKM come from the germline V gene. The CDR3 region has the DNA TGTGCCAGCAGTTCTCAGGGTATTTGGGATCCCAACGATAATGAAAAACTGTTTTTT. It yields the protein CASSSQGIWDPNDNEKLFF.

This clone was found many times. The chain is built from TRBV30 and TRBJ2-2, with a tentative D call TRBD2 (6 bases). The CDR3 has 14 amino acids. Germline V gene data show CDR1 as GTSNPN and CDR2 as SVGIG (reference sequence). Trimming took 2 bases from V and 3 from J, leaving 10 bases between them. The CDR3 DNA reads TGTGCCTGGAGTAAGTGGGGGGACACCGGGGAGCTGTTTTTT. Translating it yields CAWSKWGDTGELFF.

V usage is TRBV19 and J usage is TRBJ1-1; 8 bases agree with TRBD1. Losses at the gene ends were 5 bases for V and 12 bases for J; bases not matched to a gene: 8. The CDR3 is made up of 12 amino acids. Germline lookup yields CDR1 LNHDA and CDR2 SQIVND (reference sequence). The CDR3 bases are TGTGCCAGTAGTTGGGGACAGGCCAGGACTTTCTTT. This codes for CASSWGQARTFF.

V usage is TRBV5-1 and J usage is TRBJ2-5; TRBD2 matches 8 bases. The CDR3 covers 15 residues. Germline CDR1 is SGHRS and CDR2 is YFSETQ. With V trimmed by 5 bases and J by 2 bases, 8 bases remained unmatched. The CDR3 reads CASRDHSGNQETQYF. The CDR3 nucleotides are TGCGCCAGCAGAGACCATAGCGGGAATCAAGAGACCCAGTACTTC.

The rearrangement joins TRBV6-2 or TRBV6-3 to TRBJ2-2, with TRBD2 as a possible D gene (6 bases). Trimming pared 2 bases from V and 2 bases from J, leaving 12 bases between. Germline CDR1 is MNHEY and CDR2 is SVGEGT. This CDR3 has 16 amino acids. The CDR3 bases are TGTGCCAGCAGTTACCTGAGCGGGTCCAACACCGGGGAGCTGTTTTTT. It specifies CASSYLSGSNTGELFF.

The chain employs TRBV15 and TRBJ1-6; no reliable D call. The CDR3 has 14 amino acids. V was clipped by 0 bases and J by 7 bases, with 7 bases between them. Germline lookup yields CDR1 LNHNV and CDR2 YYDKDF (reference sequence). The CDR3 here is CATSREFRNSPLHF. The CDR3 DNA sequence: TGTGCCACCAGCAGAGAGTTCCGGAATTCACCCCTCCACTTT.

The chain joins TRBV7-2 to TRBJ2-3, with TRBD1 matching over 7 bases. The CDR3 length is 16 residues. Trimming removed 0 bases from V and 0 bases from J; junction bases left unmatched: 3. Germline V gene sequence: CDR1 SGHTA, CDR2 FQGNSA. CDR3 DNA sequence: TGTGCCAGCAGCTTAGCTGGGACAGCTAGCACAGATACGCAGTATTTT. It translates to CASSLAGTASTDTQYF.

The chain couples TRBV23-1 to TRBJ2-7; tentative D call: TRBD2 (6 bases). TRBV23-1 is filed as an ORF, its function uncertain. Trimming left V 0 bases short and J 0 bases short, with 12 bases between. The CDR3 has 16 amino acids. The chain's CDR3 is CASSQSTGLSSYEQYF. CDR3 sequence (DNA): TGCGCCAGCAGTCAATCGACGGGACTGAGCTCCTACGAGCAGTACTTC.